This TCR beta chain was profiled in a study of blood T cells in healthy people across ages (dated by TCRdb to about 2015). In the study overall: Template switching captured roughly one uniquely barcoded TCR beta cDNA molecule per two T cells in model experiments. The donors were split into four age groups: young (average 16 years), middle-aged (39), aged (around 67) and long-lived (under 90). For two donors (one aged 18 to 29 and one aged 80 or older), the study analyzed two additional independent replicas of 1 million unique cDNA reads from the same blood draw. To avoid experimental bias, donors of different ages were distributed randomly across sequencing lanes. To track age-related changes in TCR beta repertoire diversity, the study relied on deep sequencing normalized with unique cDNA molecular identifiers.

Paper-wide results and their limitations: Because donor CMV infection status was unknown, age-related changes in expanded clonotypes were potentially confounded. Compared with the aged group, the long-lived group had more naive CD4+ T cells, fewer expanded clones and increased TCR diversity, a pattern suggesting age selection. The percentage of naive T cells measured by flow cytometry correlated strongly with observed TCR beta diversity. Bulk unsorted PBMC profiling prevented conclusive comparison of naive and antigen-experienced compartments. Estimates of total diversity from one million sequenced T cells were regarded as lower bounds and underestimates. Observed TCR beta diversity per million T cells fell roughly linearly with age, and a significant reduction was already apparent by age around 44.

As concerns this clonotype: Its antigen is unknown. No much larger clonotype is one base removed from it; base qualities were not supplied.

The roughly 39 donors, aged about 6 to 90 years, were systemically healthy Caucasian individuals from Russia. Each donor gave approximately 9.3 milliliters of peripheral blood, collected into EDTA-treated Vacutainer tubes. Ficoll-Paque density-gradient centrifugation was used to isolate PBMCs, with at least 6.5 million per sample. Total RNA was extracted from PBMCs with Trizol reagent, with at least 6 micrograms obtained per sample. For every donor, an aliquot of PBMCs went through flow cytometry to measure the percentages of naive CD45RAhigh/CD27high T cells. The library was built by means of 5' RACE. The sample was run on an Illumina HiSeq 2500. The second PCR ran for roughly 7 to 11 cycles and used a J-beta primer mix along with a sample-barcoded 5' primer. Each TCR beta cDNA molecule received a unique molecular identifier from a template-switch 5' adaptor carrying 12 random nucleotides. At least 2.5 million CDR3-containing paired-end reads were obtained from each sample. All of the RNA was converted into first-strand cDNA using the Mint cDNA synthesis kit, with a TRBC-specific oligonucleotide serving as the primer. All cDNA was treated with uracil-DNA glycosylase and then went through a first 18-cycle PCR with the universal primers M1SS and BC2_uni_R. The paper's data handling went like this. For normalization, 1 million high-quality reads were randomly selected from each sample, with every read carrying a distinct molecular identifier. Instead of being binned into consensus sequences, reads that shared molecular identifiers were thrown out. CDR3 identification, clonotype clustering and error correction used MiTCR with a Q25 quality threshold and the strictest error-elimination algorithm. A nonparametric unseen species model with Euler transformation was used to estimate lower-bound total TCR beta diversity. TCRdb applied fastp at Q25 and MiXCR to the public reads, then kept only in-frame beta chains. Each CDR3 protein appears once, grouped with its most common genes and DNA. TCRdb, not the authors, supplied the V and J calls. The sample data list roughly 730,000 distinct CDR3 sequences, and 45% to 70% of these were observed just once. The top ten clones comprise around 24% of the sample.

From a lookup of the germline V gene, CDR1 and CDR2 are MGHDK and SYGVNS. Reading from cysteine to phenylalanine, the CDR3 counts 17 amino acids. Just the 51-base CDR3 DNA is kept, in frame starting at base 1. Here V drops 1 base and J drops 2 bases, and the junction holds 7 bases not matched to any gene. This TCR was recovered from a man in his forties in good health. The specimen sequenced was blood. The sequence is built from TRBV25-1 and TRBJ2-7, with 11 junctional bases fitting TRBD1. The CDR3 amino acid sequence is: CASSEWGQGGNPYEQYF. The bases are TGTGCCAGCAGTGAATGGGGACAGGGGGGAAATCCCTACGAGCAGTACTTC.